This T cell receptor (beta chain) was found in a study of T cell responses to AZD1222 COVID-19 vaccine. Study-wide points: Repertoires were collected only later (after the peak T cell response had occurred). Baseline serostatus was positive in only a handful of AZD1222 recipients. The sample set comprised mostly white British donors with more females, and clonal diversity was possibly underestimated.

The CDR3 spans 14 residues. CDR1 and CDR2 (germline): SNHLY, FYNNEI. V gave up 2 bases and J gave up 2 bases, with 10 bases separating them. Notes on this clone: Its antigen remains unidentified.

Libraries were prepared by immunoSEQ multiplex PCR; TCRdb keeps only in-frame clonotypes and omits some of them. The sample lists 180,000 or so clones; just over 90% were seen once. It was second doses at about 4 or about 12 weeks that were pooled. The sequences come from peripheral blood, collected 28 days after the second AZD1222 dose. The TCR comes from an adult who received the AZD1222 COVID-19 vaccine. This chain links TRBV2 with TRBJ2-7; the D is unclear. CDR3 region: CASSELGPAYEQYF. In DNA, the CDR3 is TGTGCCAGCAGTGAACTAGGACCGGCCTACGAGCAGTACTTC.